These 15 T cell receptor beta chains originate from one sample sequenced in a study of Graves' ophthalmopathy and Graves' hyperthyroidism. Amplification from RNA transcripts yielded the TCR beta CDR3 regions. HTBI primers were employed in first-round RT-PCR, then a second-round multiplex PCR followed. Each CDR3 protein gets one entry after TCRdb re-called the multiplex PCR reads with MiXCR. The sample includes 560,000 or so distinct CDR3 sequences, under 40% of them seen just once. The sequenced sample consisted of peripheral blood or thyroid tissue (not recorded which). The receptors stem from an adult man with Graves' hyperthyroidism.

The sample holds many counts of this clonotype. This chain joins TRBV5-8 and TRBJ1-2; D is uncertain. The V gene's germline CDR1 is SGHTS and CDR2 YDEGEE. The length of the CDR3 is 12 residues. V was pared by 2 bases and J by 4 bases, with 6 bases between. The CDR3 DNA reads TGTGCCAGCAGCTTAGAGGGCTATGGCTACACCTTC. It translates to CASSLEGYGYTF. Full variable domain (missing parts from reference TRBV5-8 and TRBJ1-2): EAGVTQSPTHLIKTRGQQATLRCSPISGHTSVYWYQQALGLGLQFLLWYDEGEERNRGNFPPRFSGRQFPNYSSELNVNALELEDSALYLCASSLEGYGYTFGSGTRLTVV.

The table lists this clonotype with many counts. The chain uses TRBV7-8 and TRBJ2-7; D is possibly TRBD1 or TRBD2 (5 bases each). Looked up from germline, CDR1 is SGHVS and CDR2 is FQNEAQ. Trimming stripped 7 bases from V and 2 bases from J, with 15 bases between. CDR3 length equals 14 residues. This CDR3 reads CASNTGTGPYEQYF. Here the CDR3 DNA reads TGTGCCAGCAACACCGGGACGGGGCCCTACGAGCAGTACTTC.

Turning to this clonotype: The junction does not match germline at one end; this may be a read error. The chain recombines TRBV30 with TRBJ1-6; no clear D gene. This CDR3 has 13 residues. Germline CDR1 is GTSNPN and CDR2 is SVGIG (reference sequence). CDR3 DNA sequence: TGTGCCTGGATGGCTCAGAACGTTTCACTCCTCCACTTT. This translates into CAWMAQNVSLLHF.

This clonotype has a single count. V and J are TRBV2 and TRBJ2-7; perhaps TRBD1 as D (7 bases). The V and J ends lost 1 base and 5 bases respectively, with 12 bases between them. The CDR3 has 14 residues. Germline CDR1 reads SNHLY; CDR2 reads FYNNEI. CDR3 amino acids: CASSEETGEDEQYF. The CDR3 DNA reads as TGTGCCAGCAGTGAAGAAACAGGGGAGGACGAGCAGTACTTC. The full variable domain, completed using reference TRBV2 and TRBJ2-7, is EPEVTQTPSHQVTQMGQEVILRCVPISNHLYFYWYRQILGQKVEFLVSFYNNEISEKSEIFDDQFSVERPDGSNFTLKIRSTKLEDSAMYFCASSEETGEDEQYFGPGTRLTVT.

The genes are TRBV20-1 and TRBJ2-5; the match to TRBD1 covers 10 bases. TRBJ2-7 explains the end of the DNA better; the J call may be wrong. Germline values: CDR1 DFQATT, CDR2 SNEGSKA (reference sequence). The CDR3 covers 13 residues. The CDR3 DNA sequence: TGCAGTGCTCGGACAGGGGGACCTTCCGAGCAGTACTTC. Its protein product is CSARTGGPSEQYF.

The chain is built from TRBV18 and TRBJ1-1; D is ambiguous. Germline values: CDR1 KGHSH, CDR2 LQKENI. This CDR3 comprises 14 residues. Trimming took 3 bases from V and 4 from J, leaving 12 bases between them. The CDR3 coding sequence is TGTGCCAGCTCACCCACTCGAGAGGGCACTGAAGCTTTCTTT. This encodes CASSPTREGTEAFF. The full variable domain, its missing parts supplied by reference TRBV18 and TRBJ1-1, is NAGVMQNPRHLVRRRGQEARLRCSPMKGHSHVYWYRQLPEEGLKFMVYLQKENIIDESGMPKERFSAEFPKEGPSILRIQQVVRGDSAAYFCASSPTREGTEAFFGQGTRLTVV.

This clonotype showed up just a few times. The rearrangement links TRBV5-4 to TRBJ2-3; D gene uncertain. This CDR3 region has 14 residues. V was shortened by 0 bases and J by 2 bases, with 7 bases between the two germline ends. The germline V gene encodes CDR1 SGHNT and CDR2 YYREEE (reference sequence). CDR3 bases: TGTGCCAGCAGCTTGGAGGATGACACAGATACGCAGTATTTT. This translates into CASSLEDDTDTQYF.

This clonotype was found many times. The chain uses TRBV19 and TRBJ1-1; a possible D gene is TRBD1 (6 bases). CDR1 and CDR2 (germline): LNHDA, SQIVND (reference sequence). There are 13 residues in the CDR3. Deletions cut 4 bases from V and 4 bases from J, with 10 bases between. CDR3 region: CASSTGAGTEAFF. CDR3 nucleotide sequence: TGTGCCAGTAGTACGGGGGCGGGCACTGAAGCTTTCTTT. Full variable domain (outside the CDR3, taken from reference TRBV19 and TRBJ1-1): DGGITQSPKYLFRKEGQNVTLSCEQNLNHDAMYWYRQDPGQGLRLIYYSQIVNDFQKGDIAEGYSVSREKKESFPLTVTSAQKNPTAFYLCASSTGAGTEAFFGQGTRLTVV.

The chain carries TRBV2 and TRBJ2-3; a weak D match, TRBD2 (6 bases). The CDR3 totals 15 residues. Per the germline V gene, CDR1 is SNHLY and CDR2 is FYNNEI. Trimming shortened V by 6 bases and J by 6 bases, and 19 bases separated the two germline ends. Here the CDR3 DNA reads TGTGCCAGCAGGTCAGTCGGGACTCGGGCGGATACGCAGTATTTT. Translated, it gives CASRSVGTRADTQYF.

This clonotype was counted many times. The V and J genes are TRBV5-8 and TRBJ1-2, with a tentative D call TRBD1 (5 bases). Per germline, CDR1 SGHTS and CDR2 YDEGEE. The length of the CDR3 is 15 residues. V lost 3 bases to trimming and J lost 7 bases, with 19 bases between them. CDR3 amino acids: CASSSKAAQGVGYTF. As DNA, the CDR3 is TGTGCCAGCAGCTCGAAGGCGGCCCAGGGAGTTGGCTACACCTTC. The full variable domain, in which reference TRBV5-8 and TRBJ1-2 provide the parts outside the CDR3, is EAGVTQSPTHLIKTRGQQATLRCSPISGHTSVYWYQQALGLGLQFLLWYDEGEERNRGNFPPRFSGRQFPNYSSELNVNALELEDSALYLCASSSKAAQGVGYTFGSGTRLTVV.

The V gene is TRBV2, the J gene TRBJ2-7, with D possibly TRBD1 on 6 matching bases. The germline V gene encodes CDR1 SNHLY and CDR2 FYNNEI. V gave up 6 bases and J gave up 4 bases, with 13 bases separating them. The CDR3 spans 13 residues. CDR3 sequence: CASSRDIAYEQYF. The CDR3 nucleotides read TGTGCCAGCAGCCGGGACATTGCGTACGAGCAGTACTTC.

This clonotype was found many times. This chain links TRBV7-8 with TRBJ1-1; D is unclear. Germline CDR1 reads SGHVS; CDR2 reads FQNEAQ. V was cut by 1 base and J by 0 bases, with 15 bases left in between. The CDR3 runs 17 residues. CDR3 DNA sequence: TGTGCCAGCAGCTTAGAACCAGCTTTTTACATGAACACTGAAGCTTTCTTT. This codes for CASSLEPAFYMNTEAFF.

This clonotype has ten or more counts. Here the CDR3 DNA reads TGTGCCACCAGCAGAGAAAGGCCGAACAGGAGAAGAATAAACTATGGCTACACCTTC. Its translation is CATSRERPNRRRINYGYTF. The chain is built from TRBV15 and TRBJ1-2; weak D call: TRBD1 (5 bases). This CDR3 is 19 amino acids long. The germline V gene encodes CDR1 LNHNV and CDR2 YYDKDF (reference sequence). V gave up 0 bases and J gave up 2 bases, with 22 bases separating them.

This clonotype appeared many times. The chain couples TRBV7-6 to TRBJ1-1; unclear D gene. The germline V gene encodes CDR1 SGHVS and CDR2 FNYEAQ. V was cut by 2 bases and J by 5 bases, with 9 bases left in between. CDR3 size: 13 residues. In nucleotides, the CDR3 is TGTGCCAGCAGCTTACAAGGGTGGACTGAAGCTTTCTTT. Translating gives CASSLQGWTEAFF. The complete variable domain, with remaining parts taken from reference TRBV7-6 and TRBJ1-1, reads GAGVSQSPRYKVTKRGQDVALRCDPISGHVSLYWYRQALGQGPEFLTYFNYEAQQDKSGLPNDRFSAERPEGSISTLTIQRTEQRDSAMYRCASSLQGWTEAFFGQGTRLTVV.

The rearrangement links TRBV7-2 to TRBJ2-1, with TRBD2 as a possible D gene (5 bases). Trimming left V 2 bases short and J 7 bases short, with 18 bases between. Germline values: CDR1 SGHTA, CDR2 FQGNSA. CDR3 size: 16 residues. The CDR3 protein is CASSLRAEACVNEQFF. The CDR3 DNA follows: TGTGCCAGCAGCTTACGGGCGGAGGCCTGCGTGAATGAGCAGTTCTTC.